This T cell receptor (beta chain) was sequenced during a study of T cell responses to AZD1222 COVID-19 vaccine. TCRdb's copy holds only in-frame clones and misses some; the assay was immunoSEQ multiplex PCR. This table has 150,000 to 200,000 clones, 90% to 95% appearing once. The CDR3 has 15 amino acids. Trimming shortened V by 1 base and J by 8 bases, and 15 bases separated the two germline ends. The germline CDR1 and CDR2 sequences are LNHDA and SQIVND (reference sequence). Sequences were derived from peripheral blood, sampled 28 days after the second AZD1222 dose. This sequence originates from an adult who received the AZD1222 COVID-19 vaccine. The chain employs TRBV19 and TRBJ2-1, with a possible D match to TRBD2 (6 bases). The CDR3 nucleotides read TGTGCCAGTAGTATAGGGAGGGTTTGGCCGGATGAGCAGTTCTTC. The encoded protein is CASSIGRVWPDEQFF.